This T cell receptor (beta chain) is drawn from a study of identical twins. As for this clonotype: Its antigen is as yet unknown.

From the 5' RACE reads, TCRdb called clonotypes with MiXCR, one entry per CDR3 protein. This table holds roughly 770,000 distinct CDR3 sequences, about 20% found once. Overall study results and limits: Analyses of zero insertions could, in part, be confounded by invariant MAIT and iNKT cells.

This CDR3 is 18 amino acids long. From germline, CDR1 is DFQATT and CDR2 SNEGSKA (reference sequence). The junction had 17 bases not matched to a gene; V was cut back by 6 bases and J by 5 bases. The sample was also linked to a second study, of T cells expressing NK-cell markers.

J is TRBJ2-2 and V is TRBV20-1, with TRBD2 matching 11 bases. Sequencing was performed on PBMCs. The source of this sequence is a woman aged 18-30 years in good health. The CDR3 nucleotides read TGCAGTGCAAGCCGAGGACTAGCGGGCATCGGGAGGACCGGGGAGCTGTTTTTT. Translation gives CSASRGLAGIGRTGELFF.